These 17 T cell receptor beta chains were sequenced from one sample in a study of T cell repertoires in cytomegalovirus infection. The antigens these receptors bind are not known. TCRdb re-called the reads with MiXCR, one entry per CDR3 protein. The data show hundreds of thousands of distinct CDR3 sequences, with around 30% seen just once and about 18% held by the top ten. Sequenced here: cultured PBMCs, sampled from culture after CMV antigen stimulation. The receptors here all came from a human donor in good health (CMV status not recorded). Some clones in this sample may be carry-over from other donors' samples.

A note on this clonotype: With a much larger clone just one base away, this may be a read error. DNA for the CDR3: TGTGCCAGCAGCCGCCTTAGCGGGACAGGGGTCCAGGAGACCCAGTACTTC. It codes for CASSRLSGTGVQETQYF. V and J are TRBV7-4 and TRBJ2-5; 10 nucleotides align to TRBD1. CDR1 is SGHVT and CDR2 is SQSDAQ in the germline V gene. The CDR3 consists of 17 residues. The ends lost 5 bases at V and 5 bases at J; junction bases unmatched: 14.

The chain recombines TRBV12-3 or TRBV12-4 with TRBJ1-4, with D unresolved. The CDR3 covers 12 residues. V shed 4 bases and J shed 13 bases, with 13 bases lying between them. This chain's CDR3 is CASSSSETGLFF. The CDR3 nucleotides are TGTGCCAGCAGTTCCTCGGAGACGGGACTGTTTTTT.

The chain joins TRBV20-1 to TRBJ1-4; 8 positions match TRBD1. J lost 2 bases, V lost 0 bases, and 8 bases had no gene match. Germline CDR1 and CDR2: DFQATT and SNEGSKA (reference sequence). The CDR3 spans 17 residues. In nucleotides, the CDR3 is TGCAGTGCTAGAGATCTCGGCAGGGGGCGGACTAATGAAAAACTGTTTTTT. Encoded protein: CSARDLGRGRTNEKLFF.

This clonotype was picked up many times. The rearrangement links TRBV7-2 to TRBJ2-1; 7 bases match TRBD1. The CDR3 has 15 amino acids. Trimming took 2 bases from V and 3 from J; bases not matched to a gene: 4. Germline CDR1 SGHTA, CDR2 FQGNSA. CDR3 nucleotide sequence: TGTGCCAGCAGCTTAAGGGCAGGGGGCTACAATGAGCAGTTCTTC. Translating it yields CASSLRAGGYNEQFF.

This clonotype has a handful of counts. The genes are TRBV7-6 and TRBJ1-4; maybe TRBD1 (5 bases). Germline CDR1 reads SGHVS; CDR2 reads FNYEAQ. Trimming pared 5 bases from V and 8 bases from J, leaving 12 bases between. This CDR3 region has 13 residues. The CDR3 reads CASSGPWGEKLFF. CDR3 sequence (DNA): TGTGCCAGCAGCGGTCCTTGGGGGGAAAAACTGTTTTTT. Together with reference TRBV7-6 and TRBJ1-4, the CDR3 gives the full variable domain: GAGVSQSPRYKVTKRGQDVALRCDPISGHVSLYWYRQALGQGPEFLTYFNYEAQQDKSGLPNDRFSAERPEGSISTLTIQRTEQRDSAMYRCASSGPWGEKLFFGSGTQLSVL.

The V call is TRBV2, the J call TRBJ1-4; the match to TRBD1 covers 8 bases. V shed 5 bases, J shed 8 bases, and the junction held 10 bases outside the gene matches. CDR3 length: 15 residues. Germline lookup yields CDR1 SNHLY and CDR2 FYNNEI. CDR3 sequence (DNA): TGTGCCAGCAGTCTTCAGGGGGCGTTCGAGGAAAAACTGTTTTTT. Translating it yields CASSLQGAFEEKLFF. Based on the CDR3 plus reference TRBV2 and TRBJ1-4, the full variable domain is EPEVTQTPSHQVTQMGQEVILRCVPISNHLYFYWYRQILGQKVEFLVSFYNNEISEKSEIFDDQFSVERPDGSNFTLKIRSTKLEDSAMYFCASSLQGAFEEKLFFGSGTQLSVL.

This clonotype was picked up many times. The J gene is TRBJ2-5, the V gene TRBV7-2; D call uncertain. Trimming cost V 2 bases and J 3 bases, with 16 bases left between them. Germline V lookup: CDR1 SGHTA, CDR2 FQGNSA. This CDR3 region has 16 residues. The CDR3 coding sequence is TGTGCCAGCAGCTTAAGTGGGCTGCAGTCAAAAGAGACCCAGTACTTC. This gives the protein CASSLSGLQSKETQYF.

The gene calls are TRBV5-1 and TRBJ2-5; possible D gene TRBD2, 5 bases. The V and J ends lost 7 bases and 2 bases respectively, with 18 bases between them. Germline-derived CDR1 and CDR2 are SGHRS and YFSETQ. This CDR3 is built from 15 residues. The CDR3 DNA reads TGCGCCAGCGCCCTCGCCGCGACTACTCAAGAGACCCAGTACTTC. Translating it yields CASALAATTQETQYF. The full variable domain, its missing parts supplied by reference TRBV5-1 and TRBJ2-5, is KAGVTQTPRYLIKTRGQQVTLSCSPISGHRSVSWYQQTPGQGLQFLFEYFSETQRNKGNFPGRFSGRQFSNSRSEMNVSTLELGDSALYLCASALAATTQETQYFGPGTRLLVL.

V and J are TRBV2 and TRBJ1-1, with TRBD1 as a possible D gene (5 bases). Trimming stripped 7 bases from V and 1 base from J, with 13 bases between. This CDR3 has 14 amino acids. CDR1 is SNHLY and CDR2 is FYNNEI in the germline V gene. The CDR3: CASTGLRANTEAFF. CDR3 in DNA: TGTGCCAGCACGGGACTCAGGGCGAACACTGAAGCTTTCTTT.

This clonotype was seen more than once but under ten times. This chain joins TRBV6-1 and TRBJ1-2; D not resolved. The CDR3 extends over 15 amino acids. The ends were cut back, 2 bases at V and 0 bases at J, with 10 bases in the middle. CDR1 is MNHNS, CDR2 SASEGT, per germline. This chain's CDR3 is CASSESDAPNYGYTF. DNA for the CDR3: TGTGCCAGCAGTGAATCCGATGCCCCTAACTATGGCTACACCTTC.

V and J are TRBV11-3 and TRBJ2-6; D may be TRBD2 (6 bases). The germline V gene encodes CDR1 SGHNT and CDR2 YENEEA. The V end was cut by 5 bases, the J end by 3 bases, with 17 bases between. This CDR3 contains 17 residues. The DNA of the CDR3 is TGTGCCAGCAGCCTAGGGGACGGGAGAGATGGGGCCAACGTCCTGACTTTC. Its translation is CASSLGDGRDGANVLTF.

This clonotype was seen more than once but under ten times. The rearrangement joins TRBV12-3 or TRBV12-4 to TRBJ2-3; perhaps TRBD2 as D (6 bases). The ends were cut back, 5 bases at V and 2 bases at J, with 20 bases in the middle. The CDR3 extends over 17 amino acids. The CDR3 DNA sequence: TGTGCCAGCAGTCGAAGGATAGCGGTCCCAAACACAGATACGCAGTATTTT. It encodes CASSRRIAVPNTDTQYF.

This clonotype was detected ten times or more. The chain has TRBV7-2 and TRBJ2-5, with D maybe TRBD1 (6 bases). V was trimmed by 8 bases and J by 5 bases, leaving 21 bases between them. Germline loops: CDR1 SGHTA, CDR2 FQGNSA. The CDR3 has 15 amino acids. CDR3 residues: CASEIGGGPEETQYF. The CDR3 DNA sequence: TGTGCCAGCGAAATTGGGGGCGGCCCTGAGGAGACCCAGTACTTC. Combining the CDR3 with reference TRBV7-2 and TRBJ2-5 gives the whole variable domain GAGVSQSPSNKVTEKGKDVELRCDPISGHTALYWYRQSLGQGLEFLIYFQGNSAPDKSGLPSDRFSAERTGGSVSTLTIQRTQQEDSAVYLCASEIGGGPEETQYFGPGTRLLVL.

The V call is TRBV6-2 or TRBV6-3, the J call TRBJ2-7; 13 bases match TRBD2. This CDR3 region has 16 residues. The ends lost 6 bases at V and 2 bases at J; junction bases unmatched: 7. Looked up from germline, CDR1 is MNHEY and CDR2 is SVGEGT. CDR3 amino acids: CASRDGLAGDAYEQYF. DNA of the CDR3: TGTGCCAGCAGGGACGGACTAGCGGGAGATGCCTACGAGCAGTACTTC.

V usage is TRBV2 and J usage is TRBJ1-1; D is ambiguous. The V gene lost 4 bases and the J gene lost 1 base, with 10 bases spanning the gap. The germline V gene encodes CDR1 SNHLY and CDR2 FYNNEI. This CDR3 has 14 amino acids. The CDR3 DNA is TGTGCCAGCAGTGGGTTACGCACGAACACTGAAGCTTTCTTT. Protein sequence: CASSGLRTNTEAFF.

V usage is TRBV5-1 and J usage is TRBJ1-1; D unresolved. There are 15 residues in the CDR3. V lost 8 bases to trimming and J lost 1 base, with 18 bases between them. The germline V gene has CDR1 SGHRS and CDR2 YFSETQ. The CDR3: CASTKIGDSNTEAFF. The CDR3 bases are TGCGCCAGTACCAAAATAGGCGACTCGAACACTGAAGCTTTCTTT.

The chain carries TRBV12-3 or TRBV12-4 and TRBJ1-2; TRBD1 might be the D (5 bases). The V gene lost 7 bases and the J gene lost 4 bases, with 13 bases spanning the gap. The CDR3 contains 13 residues. The CDR3 spells CASTLGATYGYTF. CDR3 nucleotides: TGTGCCAGCACTCTCGGGGCTACCTATGGCTACACCTTC.